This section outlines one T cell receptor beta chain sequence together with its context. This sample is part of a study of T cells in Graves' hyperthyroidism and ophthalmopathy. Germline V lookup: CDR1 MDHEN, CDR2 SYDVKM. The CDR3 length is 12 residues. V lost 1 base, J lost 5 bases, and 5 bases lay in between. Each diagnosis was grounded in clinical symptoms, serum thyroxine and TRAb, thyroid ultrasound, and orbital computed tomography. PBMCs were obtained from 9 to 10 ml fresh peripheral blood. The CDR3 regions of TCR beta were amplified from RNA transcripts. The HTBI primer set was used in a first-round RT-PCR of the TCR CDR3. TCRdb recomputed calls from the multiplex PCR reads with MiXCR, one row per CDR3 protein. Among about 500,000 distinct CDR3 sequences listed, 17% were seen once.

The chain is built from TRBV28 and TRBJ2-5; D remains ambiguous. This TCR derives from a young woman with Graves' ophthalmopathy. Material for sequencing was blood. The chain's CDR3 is CASSLFGETQYF. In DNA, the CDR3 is TGTGCCAGCAGTTTATTTGGGGAGACCCAGTACTTC.